The 5 T cell receptor beta chains below all came from one sample that was sequenced in a study of early T cells in non-severe SARS-CoV-2 infection. Each CDR3 protein is one row after TCRdb ran MiXCR on the 5' RACE reads. The sample comprises about 90,000 distinct CDR3 sequences, roughly 12% of which are singletons, and about 4.6% rests with the top ten. The material was whole blood, obtained at baseline. These receptors were obtained from an adult who was a healthcare worker with PCR-confirmed SARS-CoV-2 infection or an uninfected control (not recorded which).

This clonotype turned up a few times. This rearrangement joins TRBV7-9 to TRBJ1-6; 9 bases fit TRBD1. V lost 5 bases to trimming and J lost 9 bases; unmatched junction nucleotides: 8. CDR3 length: 15 amino acids. Germline CDR1 SEHNR, CDR2 FQNEAQ (reference sequence). The CDR3 coding sequence is TGTGCCAGCAGCCAAGGCGGGACAGGGAGTTCACCCCTCCACTTT. Translating it yields CASSQGGTGSSPLHF.

The chain is built from TRBV5-1 and TRBJ1-1; D is ambiguous. The CDR3 runs 15 residues. Germline values: CDR1 SGHRS, CDR2 YFSETQ. V gave up 0 bases and J gave up 2 bases, with 11 bases separating them. CDR3 sequence (DNA): TGCGCCAGCAGCTTGGCTCGGGCTACTAACACTGAAGCTTTCTTT. Translating it yields CASSLARATNTEAFF.

This clonotype was seen a handful of times. The chain joins TRBV20-1 to TRBJ2-1; D remains ambiguous. V gave up 6 bases and J gave up 9 bases, with 18 bases separating them. The CDR3 is made up of 13 amino acids. Per the germline V gene, CDR1 is DFQATT and CDR2 is SNEGSKA (reference sequence). The CDR3 loop reads CSAESPAPGEQFF. The CDR3 DNA reads TGCAGTGCCGAAAGCCCAGCCCCTGGTGAGCAGTTCTTC.

The chain uses TRBV7-9 and TRBJ1-4; D possibly corresponds to TRBD1 (5 bases). V lost 3 bases, J lost 8 bases, and 7 bases lay in between. The germline gives CDR1 SEHNR, CDR2 FQNEAQ (reference sequence). The CDR3 spans 12 residues. The CDR3 bases are TGTGCCAGCAGCTTTGACAGAGAAAAACTGTTTTTT. This gives the protein CASSFDREKLFF. Complete variable domain (other parts from reference TRBV7-9 and TRBJ1-4): DTGVSQNPRHKITKRGQNVTFRCDPISEHNRLYWYRQTLGQGPEFLTYFQNEAQLEKSRLLSDRFSAERPKGSFSTLEIQRTEQGDSAMYLCASSFDREKLFFGSGTQLSVL.

This clonotype was detected ten times or more. J is TRBJ2-2 and V is TRBV20-1, with D tentatively TRBD1 (5 bases). Germline CDR1 DFQATT, CDR2 SNEGSKA (reference sequence). The CDR3 is 12 residues long. V gave up 3 bases and J gave up 4 bases, with 6 bases separating them. The CDR3 protein is CSASRGTGELFF. CDR3 DNA: TGCAGTGCTAGTAGGGGCACCGGGGAGCTGTTTTTT.